Presented here are 27 T cell receptor beta chains from one specimen sequenced in a study of blood T cell repertoires in COVID-19. Data came from immunoSEQ multiplex PCR; TCRdb stores just in-frame clones and leaves some out. The data contain approximately 470,000 clones, over 75% of them singletons. Sequencing used peripheral blood. The origin of the receptors is a human donor in a cohort sampled during active COVID-19.

With regard to this clone: An end of the junction differs from the germline gene, which may be a read error. The chain joins TRBV7-7 to TRBJ2-2, with D maybe TRBD1 (6 bases). CDR3 length: 15 residues. CDR1 is SSHAT and CDR2 is FNYEAQ in the germline V gene (reference sequence). In DNA, the CDR3 is TGTGCTAGCAGCCAACGACAGGCGAACACCGGGGAGCTGTTTTTT. Amino acids: CASSQRQANTGELFF.

The V call is TRBV6-6, the J call TRBJ2-3; D might be TRBD1 (6 bases). Between the trimmed V and J ends, which lost 2 bases and 1 base, there was a span of 10 bases. This CDR3 spans 15 amino acids. From germline, CDR1 is MNHNY and CDR2 SVGAGI (reference sequence). The CDR3, as DNA: TGTGCCAGCAGTTACCCACAGGGAGGCACAGATACGCAGTATTTT. Amino acid sequence: CASSYPQGGTDTQYF.

This chain joins TRBV20-1 and TRBJ2-1, with D uncertain. Germline assignment: CDR1 DFQATT and CDR2 SNEGSKA (reference sequence). The germline V and J ends were trimmed by 3 bases and 9 bases, with 9 bases remaining between them. The CDR3 spans 11 residues. This CDR3 reads CSASESSEQFF. In DNA form, the CDR3 reads TGCAGTGCTAGTGAGTCGAGTGAGCAGTTCTTC.

The gene calls are TRBV10-1 and TRBJ2-2, with 8 positions matching TRBD2. V lost 6 bases and J lost 7; bases outside the gene matches: 4. The CDR3 extends over 13 amino acids. Germline assignment: CDR1 WNHNN and CDR2 SYGVQD (reference sequence). The CDR3 region is CASSPSGSGELFF. In DNA form, the CDR3 reads TGCGCCAGCAGCCCCAGCGGGAGCGGGGAGCTGTTTTTT.

The chain couples TRBV5-8 to TRBJ2-7, with 8 positions matching TRBD2. Germline-derived CDR1 and CDR2 are SGHTS and YDEGEE. The CDR3 consists of 14 residues. The ends lost 4 bases at V and 1 base at J; junction bases unmatched: 4. For the CDR3, the DNA is TGTGCCAGCAGCCCCGGGGGGGGGTCCTACGAGCAGTACTTC. Translated, it gives CASSPGGGSYEQYF.

The chain recombines TRBV29-1 with TRBJ2-5, with a possible D match to TRBD1 (6 bases). The CDR3 contains 14 residues. Trimming removed 5 bases at V and 1 base at J, with 14 bases between. The V gene's germline CDR1 is SQVTM and CDR2 ANQGSEA. CDR3 nucleotides: TGCAGCGTTCCAGACAGGAGAATCCAAGAGACCCAGTACTTC. Translated, it gives CSVPDRRIQETQYF.

The rearrangement links TRBV5-1 to TRBJ2-5; 7 nucleotides agree with TRBD2. The V gene end was trimmed by 9 bases and the J gene end by 2 bases; junction bases not matched to a gene: 10. Germline V gives CDR1 SGHRS, CDR2 YFSETQ. The CDR3 totals 14 residues. The CDR3 loop reads CATSSAGRQETQYF. As DNA, the CDR3 is TGCGCCACTTCATCAGCGGGAAGACAAGAGACCCAGTACTTC.

Worth noting for this clone: Other DNA variants within this sample encode the same CDR3. The chain uses TRBV28 and TRBJ2-7; TRBD1 matches 9 bases. Germline V gene sequence: CDR1 MDHEN, CDR2 SYDVKM. The CDR3 totals 14 residues. V was clipped by 6 bases and J by 4 bases; unmatched bases: 7. This CDR3 reads CASSSGTGRYEQYF. CDR3 DNA: TGTGCCAGCAGCTCCGGGACAGGGAGATACGAGCAGTACTTC.

This sequence joins TRBV3-1 (or the pseudogene TRBV3-2) and TRBJ2-7; 8 nucleotides line up with TRBD2. The germline V gene encodes CDR1 LGHDT and CDR2 YNNKEL (reference sequence). The V and J ends lost 0 bases and 6 bases, in that order; junction bases with no gene match: 7. The CDR3 extends over 15 amino acids. CDR3: CASSQEGLGKFEQYF. The DNA for the CDR3 is TGTGCCAGCAGCCAAGAGGGACTAGGGAAGTTCGAGCAGTACTTC.

This sequence joins TRBV2 and TRBJ2-7; 8 nucleotides match TRBD2. J gave up 3 bases and V 11 bases, and 12 bases lay outside the gene matches. This CDR3 is built from 14 residues. Germline V gene data show CDR1 as SNHLY and CDR2 as FYNNEI. CDR3 region: CAGSVGGRIYEQYF. CDR3 DNA sequence: TGTGCCGGCTCCGTAGGCGGGAGGATCTACGAGCAGTACTTC.

This clone was found a few times. The genes are TRBV5-4 and TRBJ1-4; TRBD1 matches 9 bases. Per germline, CDR1 SGHNT and CDR2 YYREEE (reference sequence). This CDR3 is 16 amino acids long. With V trimmed by 4 bases and J by 5 bases, 9 bases remained unmatched. CDR3 loop: CASSPSRGTGNEKLFF. The DNA for the CDR3 is TGTGCCAGCAGCCCCTCTAGGGGGACAGGGAATGAAAAACTGTTTTTT.

The chain couples TRBV7-2 to TRBJ2-7, with 10 positions matching TRBD2. V gave up 6 bases and J gave up 3 bases; unmatched junction bases: 8. The CDR3 is 15 amino acids. CDR1 SGHTA and CDR2 FQGNSA come from the germline V gene. The CDR3 here is CASRPALAGDYEQYF. CDR3 DNA sequence: TGTGCCAGCAGACCCGCGCTAGCGGGAGACTACGAGCAGTACTTC.

The chain links TRBV12-5 to TRBJ2-3, with 8 nucleotides matching TRBD2. Germline loops: CDR1 LGHNT, CDR2 FRNRAP. CDR3 length: 13 residues. J lost 5 bases, V lost 4 bases, and 2 bases had no gene match. CDR3 region: CASGSREGDTQYF. CDR3 nucleotide sequence: TGTGCTAGTGGTTCCCGGGAGGGAGATACGCAGTATTTT.

The J gene is TRBJ2-7, the V gene TRBV19, with D tentatively TRBD2 (6 bases). CDR3 length: 15 amino acids. V dropped 3 bases and J dropped 3 bases, with 15 bases sitting between them. Germline CDR1 and CDR2: LNHDA and SQIVND (reference sequence). The CDR3 nucleotides are TGTGCCAGTAGTATGGCTGCGACGGGAGTCTACGAGCAGTACTTC. Translated, it gives CASSMAATGVYEQYF.

The chain combines TRBV19 with TRBJ2-7; 11 bases agree with TRBD2. Germline CDR1 and CDR2: LNHDA and SQIVND (reference sequence). CDR3 length equals 19 residues. V was pared by 5 bases and J by 1 base, with 16 bases of the junction left unmatched. CDR3 amino acids: CASSAGTGWTSGPSYEQYF. The DNA for the CDR3 is TGTGCCAGTAGTGCCGGGACAGGGTGGACTAGCGGGCCTTCCTACGAGCAGTACTTC.

This sequence joins TRBV6-5 and TRBJ1-2; 8 bases are shared with TRBD1. Germline CDR1 is MNHEY and CDR2 is SVGAGI. V gave up 6 bases and J gave up 3 bases; unmatched junction bases: 3. The CDR3 extends over 13 amino acids. The CDR3 sequence: CASRVGQDYGYTF. The CDR3 DNA is TGTGCCAGCAGGGTGGGACAGGACTATGGCTACACCTTC.

The rearrangement joins TRBV5-1 to TRBJ1-2, with D maybe TRBD1 (5 bases). Germline V lookup: CDR1 SGHRS, CDR2 YFSETQ. CDR3 length: 13 amino acids. Trimming took 3 bases from V and 3 from J, leaving 9 bases between them. The CDR3 bases are TGCGCCAGCAGCTATTCAGGGTACTATGGCTACACCTTC. Protein product: CASSYSGYYGYTF. The variable domain in full, completed from reference TRBV5-1 and TRBJ1-2, reads KAGVTQTPRYLIKTRGQQVTLSCSPISGHRSVSWYQQTPGQGLQFLFEYFSETQRNKGNFPGRFSGRQFSNSRSEMNVSTLELGDSALYLCASSYSGYYGYTFGSGTRLTVV.

This sequence joins TRBV7-2 and TRBJ1-6; D gene uncertain. The CDR3 totals 14 residues. Germline CDR1 SGHTA, CDR2 FQGNSA. V was trimmed by 3 bases and J by 11 bases, leaving 14 bases between them. This chain's CDR3 is CASSFKTTSAPLHF. The DNA for the CDR3 is TGTGCCAGCAGCTTCAAAACCACAAGCGCACCCCTCCACTTT.

The V and J genes are TRBV30 and TRBJ2-2, with 7 bases fitting TRBD2. The CDR3 covers 16 residues. Germline V CDR1 and CDR2: GTSNPN, SVGIG (reference sequence). V lost 5 bases to trimming and J lost 4 bases; unmatched junction nucleotides: 13. In DNA, the CDR3 is TGTGCCTGGGGTAGACGTTTGAGCGGGATCACCGGGGAGCTGTTTTTT. It yields the protein CAWGRRLSGITGELFF.

V and J are TRBV19 and TRBJ2-2; the match to TRBD1 covers 7 bases. Germline CDR1 reads LNHDA; CDR2 reads SQIVND (reference sequence). The CDR3 has 15 residues. V shed 5 bases, J shed 5 bases, and the junction held 8 bases outside the gene matches. The CDR3 is CASSSDRVRTGELFF. As DNA, the CDR3 is TGTGCCAGTAGTTCAGACAGGGTTAGAACCGGGGAGCTGTTTTTT. Complete variable domain (other parts from reference TRBV19 and TRBJ2-2): DGGITQSPKYLFRKEGQNVTLSCEQNLNHDAMYWYRQDPGQGLRLIYYSQIVNDFQKGDIAEGYSVSREKKESFPLTVTSAQKNPTAFYLCASSSDRVRTGELFFGEGSRLTVL.

The chain is built from TRBV29-1 and TRBJ2-1, with TRBD2 matching 9 bases. Trimming took 7 bases from V and 4 from J; bases not matched to a gene: 8. This CDR3 has 14 amino acids. The germline CDR1 and CDR2 sequences are SQVTM and ANQGSEA. CDR3 sequence reads: CSGAVAGDYNEQFF. The DNA for the CDR3 is TGCAGCGGGGCCGTAGCGGGAGATTACAATGAGCAGTTCTTC.

The chain links TRBV19 to TRBJ2-5; maybe TRBD1 (6 bases). Looked up from germline, CDR1 is LNHDA and CDR2 is SQIVND (reference sequence). CDR3 size: 16 residues. V was trimmed by 5 bases and J by 5 bases, leaving 21 bases between them. This chain's CDR3 is CASSPSRDTLGETQYF. CDR3 sequence (DNA): TGTGCCAGTAGTCCTTCTAGGGACACCCTCGGGGAGACCCAGTACTTC.

The chain couples TRBV7-9 to TRBJ1-1; D remains unclear. Germline V lookup: CDR1 SEHNR, CDR2 FQNEAQ (reference sequence). The V end was cut by 1 base, the J end by 2 bases, with 14 bases between. CDR3 length: 16 amino acids. In DNA, the CDR3 is TGTGCCAGCAGCTTAGGAATCTGGGCGGGAAACACTGAAGCTTTCTTT. It translates to CASSLGIWAGNTEAFF.

V and J are TRBV27 and TRBJ1-2, with D hard to call. The V end was cut by 5 bases, the J end by 6 bases, with 7 bases between. The length of the CDR3 is 11 residues. Germline CDR1 is MNHEY and CDR2 is SMNVEV (reference sequence). The CDR3 DNA reads TGTGCCAGCAGTAATCGGGATGGCTACACCTTC. Its translation is CASSNRDGYTF.

The V and J genes are TRBV30 and TRBJ1-6; no reliable D call. Germline V gene data show CDR1 as GTSNPN and CDR2 as SVGIG (reference sequence). The CDR3 length is 12 residues. Trimming stripped 4 bases from V and 7 bases from J, with 8 bases between. This CDR3 reads CAWTFENSPLHF. The CDR3 coding sequence is TGTGCCTGGACTTTCGAGAATTCACCCCTCCACTTT.

V gene TRBV6-2 or TRBV6-3 combines with J gene TRBJ2-7, with D tentatively TRBD2 (5 bases). The CDR3 has 13 amino acids. With 2 bases removed from V and 6 bases from J, the gap between germline ends came to 11 bases. Germline CDR1 is MNHEY and CDR2 is SVGEGT. The CDR3 is CASSYTPGIEQYF. The CDR3, as DNA: TGTGCCAGCAGTTACACCCCGGGGATCGAGCAGTACTTC.

CDR3 nucleotides: TGCGCCAGCACCCGACTAGCGGGAGGCAACAATGAGCAGTTCTTC. It encodes CASTRLAGGNNEQFF. The V gene is TRBV4-1, the J gene TRBJ2-1, with TRBD2 matching 13 bases. CDR1 is MGHRA, CDR2 YSYEKL, per germline. With V trimmed by 7 bases and J by 5 bases, 5 bases remained unmatched. The CDR3 is made up of 15 amino acids.